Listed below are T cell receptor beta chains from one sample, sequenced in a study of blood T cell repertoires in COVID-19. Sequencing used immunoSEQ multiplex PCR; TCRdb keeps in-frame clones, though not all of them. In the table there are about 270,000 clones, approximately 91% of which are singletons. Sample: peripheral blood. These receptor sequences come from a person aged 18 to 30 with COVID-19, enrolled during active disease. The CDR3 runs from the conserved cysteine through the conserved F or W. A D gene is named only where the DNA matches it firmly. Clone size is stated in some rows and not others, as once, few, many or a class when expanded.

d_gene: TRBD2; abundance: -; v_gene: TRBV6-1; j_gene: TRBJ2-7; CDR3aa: CASSDQRETDEQYF; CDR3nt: TGTGCCAGCAGTGATCAGCGGGAGACGGACGAGCAGTACTTC
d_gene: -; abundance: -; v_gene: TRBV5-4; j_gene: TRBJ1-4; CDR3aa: CASSLKTGTSNEKLFF; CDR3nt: TGTGCCAGCAGCTTGAAAACCGGGACATCTAATGAAAAACTGTTTTTT
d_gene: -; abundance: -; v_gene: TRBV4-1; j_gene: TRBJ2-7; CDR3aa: CASSQVVSDWYEQYF; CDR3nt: TGCGCCAGCAGCCAAGTGGTCAGCGATTGGTACGAGCAGTACTTC
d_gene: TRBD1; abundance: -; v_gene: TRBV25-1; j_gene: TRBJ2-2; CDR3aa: CASRQTGTGANTGELFF; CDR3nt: TGTGCCAGCCGGCAGACCGGGACAGGGGCGAACACCGGGGAGCTGTTTTTT
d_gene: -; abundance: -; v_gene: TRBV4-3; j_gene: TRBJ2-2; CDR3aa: CASSRRSPRTRNTGELFF; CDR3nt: TGCGCCAGCAGCCGAAGAAGCCCGAGGACAAGGAACACCGGGGAGCTGTTTTTT
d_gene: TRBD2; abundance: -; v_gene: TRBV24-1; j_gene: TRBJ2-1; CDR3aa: CATSQRGSMNEQFF; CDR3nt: TGTGCCACCAGTCAGCGCGGGAGTATGAATGAGCAGTTCTTC
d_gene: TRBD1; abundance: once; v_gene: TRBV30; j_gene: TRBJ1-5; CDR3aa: CAWSVGQSNQPQHF; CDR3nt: TGTGCCTGGTCAGTGGGACAGTCCAATCAGCCCCAGCATTTT
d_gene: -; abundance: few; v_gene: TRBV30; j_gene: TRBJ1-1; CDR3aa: CAWSDTGRGFGTEAFF; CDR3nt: TGTGCCTGGAGTGATACGGGGAGGGGGTTCGGAACTGAAGCTTTCTTT
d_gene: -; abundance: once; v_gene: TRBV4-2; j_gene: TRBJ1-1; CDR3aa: CASSQELDGSTEAFF; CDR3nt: TGTGCCAGCAGCCAAGAGTTAGACGGGTCCACTGAAGCTTTCTTT
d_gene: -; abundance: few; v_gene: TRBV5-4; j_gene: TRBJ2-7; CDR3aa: CASSWGALREQYF; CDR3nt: TGTGCCAGCAGCTGGGGAGCCCTACGCGAGCAGTACTTC
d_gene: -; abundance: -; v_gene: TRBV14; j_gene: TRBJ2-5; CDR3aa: CASSQGGASKETQYF; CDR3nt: TGTGCCAGCAGCCAAGGAGGCGCATCAAAAGAGACCCAGTACTTC
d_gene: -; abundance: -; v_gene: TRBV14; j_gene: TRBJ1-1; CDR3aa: CASSQDPWATEAFF; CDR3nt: TGTGCCAGCAGCCAAGATCCCTGGGCCACTGAAGCTTTCTTT
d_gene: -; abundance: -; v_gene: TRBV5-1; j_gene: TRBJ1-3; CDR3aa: CASSLASRALKDTIYF; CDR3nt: TGCGCCAGCAGCTTGGCCTCCAGGGCCCTAAAAGACACCATATATTTT
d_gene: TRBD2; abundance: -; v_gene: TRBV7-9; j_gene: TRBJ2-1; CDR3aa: CASSLLAGGLVLNEQFF; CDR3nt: TGTGCCAGCAGCTTACTAGCGGGGGGCCTCGTTCTCAATGAGCAGTTCTTC
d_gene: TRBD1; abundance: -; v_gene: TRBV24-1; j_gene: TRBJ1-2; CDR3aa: CATSDFGGGGYTF; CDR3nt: TGTGCCACCAGTGATTTCGGAGGGGGCGGCTACACCTTC
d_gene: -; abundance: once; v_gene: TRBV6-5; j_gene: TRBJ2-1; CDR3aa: CASSYRQPSPNEQFF; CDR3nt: TGTGCCAGCAGTTACCGACAGCCTTCCCCCAATGAGCAGTTCTTC
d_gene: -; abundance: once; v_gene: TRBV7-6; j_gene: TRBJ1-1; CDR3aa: CASSLAERWAEAFF; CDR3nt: TGTGCCAGCAGCTTAGCGGAGAGGTGGGCTGAAGCTTTCTTT